The 29 T cell receptor beta chains below were found in one sample sequenced in a study of T-cell reconstitution after alpha-beta-depleted transplantation in children (dated by TCRdb to the mid-2010s). Receptors were amplified or captured by PCR. The instrument was an Illumina HiSeq 2500. Molecular barcoding was employed in the preparation of TCR libraries, with unique molecular identifiers being used to normalize TCRbeta repertoire quantification. The public reads were reprocessed in TCRdb via fastp at Q25 and MiXCR, keeping in-frame beta chains. Records with the same CDR3 protein are collapsed into one entry carrying the most frequent genes and DNA. The sample table contains approximately 93,000 distinct CDR3 sequences; only one count was recorded for roughly 8.8% of them. The biggest ten clones account for 5.5% to 8% of the sample. Sequencing used PBMCs from the stem cell graft donor, obtained from the stem cell graft. All receptors come from a human donor who donated a stem cell graft to a child with congenital amegakaryocytic thrombocytopenia.

The chain links TRBV20-1 to TRBJ1-2; the D gene is possibly TRBD1 (6 bases). Germline CDR1 DFQATT, CDR2 SNEGSKA (reference sequence). The length of the CDR3 is 12 residues. V dropped 0 bases and J dropped 6 bases, with 8 bases sitting between them. The CDR3 loop reads CSAREAGDGYTF. The CDR3 coding sequence is TGCAGTGCTAGAGAGGCAGGGGATGGCTACACCTTC.

This clonotype has ten or more counts. The rearrangement links TRBV20-1 to TRBJ1-1, with D unresolved. The CDR3 totals 12 residues. Germline CDR1 reads DFQATT; CDR2 reads SNEGSKA (reference sequence). Trimming cost V 1 base and J 1 base, with 4 bases left between them. Written as DNA, the CDR3 is TGCAGTGCTAGAGGACGGAACACTGAAGCTTTCTTT. It codes for CSARGRNTEAFF.

This clonotype was recorded many times. V usage is TRBV28 and J usage is TRBJ1-5; TRBD1 agrees at 9 bases. Trimming cost V 4 bases and J 5 bases; bases outside gene matches: 6. The germline V gene has CDR1 MDHEN and CDR2 SYDVKM. This CDR3 spans 15 amino acids. The CDR3 DNA sequence: TGTGCCAGCAGTTCGCCCTGGACAGGGGATCAGCCCCAGCATTTT. Amino acids: CASSSPWTGDQPQHF. Full variable domain (outside the CDR3, taken from reference TRBV28 and TRBJ1-5): DVKVTQSSRYLVKRTGEKVFLECVQDMDHENMFWYRQDPGLGLRLIYFSYDVKMKEKGDIPEGYSVSREKKERFSLILESASTNQTSMYLCASSSPWTGDQPQHFGDGTRLSIL.

The table lists this clonotype with many counts. This chain connects TRBV6-5 to TRBJ1-1; no reliable D call. Trimming cost V 5 bases and J 5 bases, with 9 bases left between them. The CDR3 is made up of 12 amino acids. Germline V gives CDR1 MNHEY, CDR2 SVGAGI. The DNA of the CDR3 is TGTGCCAGCAGTCCGGGGAAAACTGAAGCTTTCTTT. Protein: CASSPGKTEAFF.

This clonotype was recorded many times. The chain links TRBV7-6 to TRBJ2-5; the D gene is possibly TRBD1 (5 bases). Trimming cost V 1 base and J 1 base, with 13 bases left between them. Germline V lookup: CDR1 SGHVS, CDR2 FNYEAQ. The CDR3 runs to 16 residues. CDR3 sequence: CASSLEVRQGQETQYF. Written as DNA, the CDR3 is TGTGCCAGCAGCTTAGAGGTTAGGCAGGGCCAAGAGACCCAGTACTTC.

The sample holds many counts of this clonotype. This chain links TRBV5-1 with TRBJ1-2, with 10 bases aligning to TRBD1. Unmatched junction bases numbered 17, after V lost 5 bases and J lost 4 bases. Germline lookup yields CDR1 SGHRS and CDR2 YFSETQ. This CDR3 is built from 18 residues. CDR3 DNA: TGCGCCAGCAGTTACACCGGGACAGGGGCCTCTCCCTCCTATGGCTACACCTTC. Its protein product is CASSYTGTGASPSYGYTF.

This clonotype was detected a few times. The V call is TRBV3-1, the J call TRBJ1-2; 7 bases are a match to TRBD1. The CDR3 is 15 amino acids. J lost 4 bases, V lost 0 bases, and 5 bases had no gene match. The germline gives CDR1 LGHDT, CDR2 YNNKEL (reference sequence). CDR3 sequence reads: CASSQDLGGAYGYTF. For the CDR3, the DNA is TGTGCCAGCAGCCAAGATCTAGGGGGCGCCTATGGCTACACCTTC.

This clonotype has at least ten counts. The CDR3 DNA reads TGCAGTGCTAGACCCCCGGGACAGTACAACTATGGCTACACCTTC. Translated: CSARPPGQYNYGYTF. The chain employs TRBV20-1 and TRBJ1-2; 7 bases are a match to TRBD1. Unmatched junction bases numbered 8, after V lost 2 bases and J lost 2 bases. This CDR3 comprises 15 residues. CDR1 is DFQATT and CDR2 is SNEGSKA in the germline V gene (reference sequence).

This clonotype was recorded many times. The chain is built from TRBV20-1 and TRBJ2-3, with 8 bases lining up with TRBD2. CDR1 and CDR2 from the germline V gene are DFQATT and SNEGSKA (reference sequence). CDR3 size: 14 residues. The V gene end was trimmed by 1 base and the J gene end by 5 bases; junction bases not matched to a gene: 5. The CDR3 sequence is CSARVSGTQDTQYF. In nucleotides, the CDR3 is TGCAGTGCTAGAGTTAGCGGGACCCAAGATACGCAGTATTTT.

The chain is built from TRBV20-1 and TRBJ1-6; 9 nucleotides line up with TRBD1. Germline trimming cut 5 bases from V and 9 bases from J; bases unmatched to any gene: 17. CDR1 is DFQATT and CDR2 is SNEGSKA in the germline V gene (reference sequence). CDR3 length equals 17 residues. CDR3 bases: TGCAGTGCTCCAACATTCTCCGGGACAGGGAGAAGTTCACCCCTCCACTTT. It codes for CSAPTFSGTGRSSPLHF.

This clonotype was seen at least ten times. This chain links TRBV11-2 with TRBJ2-3; 13 nucleotides match TRBD2. Looked up from germline, CDR1 is SGHAT and CDR2 is FQNNGV. CDR3 length: 17 amino acids. Trimming cost V 0 bases and J 11 bases; bases outside gene matches: 11. CDR3 coding DNA: TGTGCCAGCAGCTTAGATCTAACTAGCGGGGGGGCATATAAGCAGTATTTT. Encoded protein: CASSLDLTSGGAYKQYF.

For this clonotype: A much larger clone is a single base away; this may be a read error. This sequence joins TRBV20-1 and TRBJ2-3; D is unclear. V shed 6 bases and J shed 2 bases, with 21 bases lying between them. CDR1 is DFQATT and CDR2 is SNEGSKA in the germline V gene (reference sequence). CDR3 length equals 16 residues. The CDR3 protein is CSAPVLVGIFTDTQYF. CDR3 DNA sequence: TGCAGTGCCCCTGTGTTGGTGGGTATCTTCACAGATACGCAGTATTTT.

This clonotype was seen a handful of times. This chain uses TRBV5-1 with TRBJ2-1; 8 bases line up with TRBD2. J lost 8 bases, V lost 1 base, and 11 bases had no gene match. Germline CDR1 reads SGHRS; CDR2 reads YFSETQ. The CDR3 spans 16 residues. CDR3: CASSLRIAGRRDEQFF. CDR3 nucleotide sequence: TGCGCCAGCAGCTTGAGAATAGCGGGAAGGAGAGATGAGCAGTTCTTC.

This clonotype has a count of ten or more. This chain joins TRBV20-1 and TRBJ2-3; possible D gene TRBD1, 6 bases. Germline loops: CDR1 DFQATT, CDR2 SNEGSKA (reference sequence). V lost 0 bases and J 9 bases, leaving 13 bases between the germline ends. CDR3 length: 13 amino acids. The CDR3 protein is CSARDPGELTQYF. The CDR3, as DNA: TGCAGTGCTAGAGATCCAGGGGAGTTGACGCAGTATTTT.

This clonotype has ten or more counts. The chain recombines TRBV19 with TRBJ2-1; no firm D call. In germline, CDR1 is LNHDA, CDR2 SQIVND (reference sequence). The CDR3 contains 11 residues. The germline V and J ends were trimmed by 3 bases and 4 bases, with 1 base remaining between them. As DNA, the CDR3 is TGTGCCAGTAGTATTTACAATGAGCAGTTCTTC. It encodes CASSIYNEQFF.

This clonotype was detected many times. The CDR3 sequence: CASSLREGFSGANVLTF. CDR3 coding DNA: TGTGCCAGCAGTTTGCGAGAAGGATTCTCTGGGGCCAACGTCCTGACTTTC. This chain uses TRBV28 with TRBJ2-6; D gene unclear. V shed 3 bases and J shed 0 bases, with 12 bases lying between them. Per germline, CDR1 MDHEN and CDR2 SYDVKM. The CDR3 extends over 17 amino acids.

This clonotype turned up a few times. The genes are TRBV19 and TRBJ2-5, with 11 bases that match TRBD2. Per germline, CDR1 LNHDA and CDR2 SQIVND (reference sequence). V was clipped by 5 bases and J by 1 base; unmatched bases: 3. The CDR3 length is 15 residues. The CDR3 DNA reads TGTGCCAGTAGTCGGACTAGCGGGCTCCAAGAGACCCAGTACTTC. It codes for CASSRTSGLQETQYF.

There are many counts of this clonotype. The chain combines TRBV27 with TRBJ2-2, with 10 bases identical to TRBD2. V lost 4 bases, J lost 7 bases, and 12 bases stayed unmatched. The CDR3 extends over 17 amino acids. The germline CDR1 and CDR2 sequences are MNHEY and SMNVEV (reference sequence). CDR3 sequence: CASSSSSGGLRVGELFF. CDR3 DNA: TGTGCCAGCAGTTCATCTAGCGGGGGCTTGAGGGTCGGGGAGCTGTTTTTT.

This clonotype was recorded at least ten times. V is TRBV12-3 or TRBV12-4 and J is TRBJ2-7; perhaps TRBD2 as D (6 bases). The V end lost 6 bases, the J end lost 0 bases, and 12 bases lay between the germline ends. The CDR3 contains 14 residues. The CDR3 region has the DNA TGTGCCAGCAGGACAGCGGGTGGCTCCTACGAGCAGTACTTC. Encoded protein: CASRTAGGSYEQYF.

There are many counts of this clonotype. One end of the junction does not line up with germline, which may come from a read error. V gene TRBV10-3 combines with J gene TRBJ2-3; D might be TRBD2 (6 bases). Germline V CDR1 and CDR2: ENHRY, SYGVKD. This CDR3 spans 13 amino acids. The CDR3 region has the DNA TGTGCCATCACCACCGGGAGCAAAGATACGCAGTATTTT. It specifies CAITTGSKDTQYF.

This clonotype was recorded at least ten times. The chain has TRBV12-3 or TRBV12-4 and TRBJ2-7, with a possible D match to TRBD1 (7 bases). V gave up 6 bases and J gave up 6 bases, with 21 bases separating them. This CDR3 is 15 amino acids long. In DNA form, the CDR3 reads TGTGCCAGCAGCTCGCAGGGGCAGGGGGGTCTCGAGCAGTACTTC. Translated: CASSSQGQGGLEQYF.

This clonotype was picked up many times. The chain links TRBV5-5 to TRBJ1-1; D gene ambiguous. Germline V gene sequence: CDR1 SGHKS, CDR2 YYEKEE (reference sequence). Trimming left V 0 bases short and J 6 bases short, with 9 bases between. This CDR3 contains 13 residues. The CDR3 region has the DNA TGTGCCAGCAGCTTGGCTGCTGGGGCTGAAGCTTTCTTT. It is translated as CASSLAAGAEAFF.

Ten or more counts support this clonotype. The genes are TRBV7-9 and TRBJ2-7, with 8 nucleotides matching TRBD2. The CDR3 totals 14 residues. Germline assignment: CDR1 SEHNR and CDR2 FQNEAQ (reference sequence). Trimming at V came to 5 bases and at J to 2 bases, leaving 5 bases not matched to a gene. CDR3 coding DNA: TGTGCCAGCAGCCACAGCGGGAGCCCCTACGAGCAGTACTTC. It yields the protein CASSHSGSPYEQYF.

Only a few counts were recorded for this clonotype. The gene calls are TRBV3-1 and TRBJ2-1; the match to TRBD2 covers 16 bases. V gave up 1 base and J gave up 0 bases; unmatched junction bases: 9. Germline CDR1 reads LGHDT; CDR2 reads YNNKEL (reference sequence). The CDR3 has 21 amino acids. The CDR3 bases are TGTGCCAGCAGCCAAGCACTACCCGGGACTAGCGGGAGGGCCTCCTACAATGAGCAGTTCTTC. It is translated as CASSQALPGTSGRASYNEQFF.

This clonotype was seen at least ten times. The V gene is TRBV20-1, the J gene TRBJ2-7, with D hard to call. The V gene lost 5 bases and the J gene lost 2 bases, with 16 bases spanning the gap. CDR1 and CDR2 from the germline V gene are DFQATT and SNEGSKA (reference sequence). The CDR3 is 14 residues long. The CDR3 protein is CSAQGPSTPYEQYF. CDR3 bases: TGCAGTGCTCAAGGGCCTTCAACCCCCTACGAGCAGTACTTC.

This clonotype was detected ten times or more. The chain couples TRBV5-1 to TRBJ2-7; TRBD1 matches 7 bases. After removal of 4 bases from V and 1 base from J, the junction contained 8 bases not matched to a gene. The CDR3 covers 15 residues. In germline, CDR1 is SGHRS, CDR2 YFSETQ. The CDR3 DNA follows: TGCGCCAGCAGCGTCGGGACAGCGACTTCCTACGAGCAGTACTTC. Its protein product is CASSVGTATSYEQYF.

CDR3 sequence (DNA): TGTGCCAGTACGACTAGCGGGAGATCGGCCGGGGAGCTGTTTTTT. Translation gives CASTTSGRSAGELFF. This chain joins TRBV19 and TRBJ2-2; 12 nucleotides match TRBD2. The V gene's germline CDR1 is LNHDA and CDR2 SQIVND (reference sequence). V shed 7 bases and J 6 bases; nucleotides not matched to a gene: 6. The CDR3 runs 15 residues.

The sample holds many counts of this clonotype. The chain has TRBV27 and TRBJ1-1; no clear D. This CDR3 has 13 residues. Germline-derived CDR1 and CDR2 are MNHEY and SMNVEV (reference sequence). The germline V and J ends were trimmed by 8 bases and 3 bases, with 13 bases remaining between them. As DNA, the CDR3 is TGTGCCAGCCGCCAAGGCGGGGACACTGAAGCTTTCTTT. Its translation: CASRQGGDTEAFF.

The chain uses TRBV2 and TRBJ1-3; 8 bases line up with TRBD1. J was trimmed by 7 bases and V by 6 bases; bases with no gene match: 11. Germline lookup yields CDR1 SNHLY and CDR2 FYNNEI. The CDR3 is made up of 15 amino acids. This CDR3 reads CASSSPFRTGNTIYF. In DNA form, the CDR3 reads TGTGCCAGCAGCTCACCATTCCGGACAGGGAACACCATATATTTT.